Sequencing of this T cell receptor beta chain was carried out in a study of blood T cell repertoires in COVID-19. Looking at the study overall: Donors in the United States, Italy and Spain gave samples during acute or convalescent COVID-19.

This CDR3 has 14 amino acids. V lost 1 base and J lost 2, with 6 bases in between. Germline lookup yields CDR1 MNHEY and CDR2 SVGEGT. In the original analysis: Amplification with reference gene primers provided the estimates of nucleated cell counts. Data came from immunoSEQ multiplex PCR; TCRdb stores just in-frame clones and leaves some out. V and J calls and clone size are as listed in that table; D and trimming were resolved from the DNA. The sample lists a few hundred thousand clones; approximately 88% were seen once. This chain uses TRBV6-2 or TRBV6-3 with TRBJ2-1; D is uncertain. Sequencing was done on a sample of peripheral blood. This TCR derives from a man aged 40-55 years with acute or convalescent COVID-19. As DNA, the CDR3 is TGTGCCAGCAGTTACTTCGGTCCCTACAATGAGCAGTTCTTC. It is translated as CASSYFGPYNEQFF.